Given below is one TCR beta chain in context. The germline gives CDR1 SEHNR, CDR2 FQNEAQ (reference sequence). V shed 5 bases and J shed 3 bases, with 16 bases lying between them. The CDR3 is 15 residues long. The sample belongs to a study of OX40 agonist ivuxolimab in advanced cancers. The table came from immunoSEQ multiplex PCR; TCRdb's copy has only in-frame clones and leaves some out. This sample has tens of thousands of clones, with roughly 90% found just once. J is TRBJ1-1 and V is TRBV7-9, with D possibly TRBD1 on 5 matching bases. The source material was CD4+ or CD8+ T cells sorted from blood, sampled in a trial of the OX40 agonist ivuxolimab. This TCR was recovered from an adult with an advanced solid tumor such as melanoma, head and neck, liver or kidney cancer. The CDR3, as DNA: TGTGCCAGCAGCCCTCGATGGGGCTGGGACACTGAAGCTTTCTTT. Translating it yields CASSPRWGWDTEAFF.